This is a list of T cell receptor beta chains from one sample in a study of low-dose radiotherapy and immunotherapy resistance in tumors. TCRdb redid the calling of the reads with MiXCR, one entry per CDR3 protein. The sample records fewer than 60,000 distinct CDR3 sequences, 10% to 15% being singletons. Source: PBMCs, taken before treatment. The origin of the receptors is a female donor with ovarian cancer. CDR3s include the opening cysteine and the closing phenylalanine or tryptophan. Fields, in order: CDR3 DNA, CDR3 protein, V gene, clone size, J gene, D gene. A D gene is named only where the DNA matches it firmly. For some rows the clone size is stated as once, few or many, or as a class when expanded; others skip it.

DNA: TGTGCCAGCAGTCCAGACACAGATACGCAGTATTTT
CDR3: CASSPDTDTQYF
V: TRBV27
size: many
J: TRBJ2-3
D: -

DNA: TGTGCCACCACAGGGCCCTACGAGCAGTACTTC
CDR3: CATTGPYEQYF
V: TRBV2
size: many
J: TRBJ2-7
D: -

DNA: TGTGCTAGTGGTTTGTATATGAAGTACGAGCAGTACTTC
CDR3: CASGLYMKYEQYF
V: TRBV12-5
size: many
J: TRBJ2-7
D: -

DNA: TGCAGCGTTGTAGGAAGCGGGAGCTCCTACGAGCAGTACTTC
CDR3: CSVVGSGSSYEQYF
V: TRBV29-1
size: many
J: TRBJ2-7
D: TRBD2

DNA: TGTGCCAGCTCGGATCTAGCTAACTATGGCTACACCTTC
CDR3: CASSDLANYGYTF
V: TRBV12-3/TRBV12-4
size: many
J: TRBJ1-2
D: -

DNA: TGTGCCACCAGCAGAGAGGTTCAGGTCGAGCAGTACTTC
CDR3: CATSREVQVEQYF
V: TRBV15
size: many
J: TRBJ2-7
D: -

DNA: TGTGCCAGCAGTTTTGTGGACGAGCAGTACTTC
CDR3: CASSFVDEQYF
V: TRBV28
size: many
J: TRBJ2-7
D: -

DNA: TGTGCCAGCAGCGTATCGCTAGCGAGTCAAGAGACCCAGTACTTC
CDR3: CASSVSLASQETQYF
V: TRBV9
size: -
J: TRBJ2-5
D: -

DNA: TGTGCCAGCAGCCAAGACAGAAGTACTGAAGCTTTCTTT
CDR3: CASSQDRSTEAFF
V: TRBV3-1
size: many
J: TRBJ1-1
D: -

DNA: TGTGCCAGCAGTGAAGCGGGCGGGACAGCTAGCAATCAGCCCCAGCATTTT
CDR3: CASSEAGGTASNQPQHF
V: TRBV6-1
size: many
J: TRBJ1-5
D: TRBD1

DNA: TGTGCCAGCAGCTTAAATCCGGGCGTGCATTCGGGTGAGCAGTTCTTC
CDR3: CASSLNPGVHSGEQFF
V: TRBV11-2
size: many
J: TRBJ2-1
D: -

DNA: TGTGCCAGCAGCTTAAAAGGCCCCCAGGACAATGAGCAGTTCTTC
CDR3: CASSLKGPQDNEQFF
V: TRBV11-2
size: many
J: TRBJ2-1
D: -

DNA: TGTGCCACCAGCGGGGGACAGGGAAGCGCCGGGGAGCTGTTTTTT
CDR3: CATSGGQGSAGELFF
V: TRBV15
size: many
J: TRBJ2-2
D: TRBD1

DNA: TGTGCCAGCAGCCTCGCCGGGACCGTGAACACCGGGGAGCTGTTTTTT
CDR3: CASSLAGTVNTGELFF
V: TRBV7-8
size: many
J: TRBJ2-2
D: -

DNA: TGCAGTGCTAGAGTCCGGGGGCGGGTCGACGAGCAGTACTTC
CDR3: CSARVRGRVDEQYF
V: TRBV20-1
size: many
J: TRBJ2-7
D: -

DNA: TGTGCCAGCCAGCGGCGGTTGAACACTGAAGCTTTCTTT
CDR3: CASQRRLNTEAFF
V: TRBV7-2
size: many
J: TRBJ1-1
D: -

DNA: TGTGCCAGCTCACGACAGGGGGGCTACAATGAGCAGTTCTTC
CDR3: CASSRQGGYNEQFF
V: TRBV18
size: -
J: TRBJ2-1
D: TRBD1

DNA: TGTGCCAGTAGTAGCCGGACCGCCTACGAGCAGTACTTC
CDR3: CASSSRTAYEQYF
V: TRBV19
size: many
J: TRBJ2-7
D: -

DNA: TGTGCCAGCTCACCACCGGGGCGGGGCGGGGGCACAGATACGCAGTATTTT
CDR3: CASSPPGRGGGTDTQYF
V: TRBV18
size: many
J: TRBJ2-3
D: -

DNA: -
CDR3: CASSQQGPPVPGSCFF
V: TRBV23-1
size: many
J: TRBJ2-2
D: -